This T cell receptor (beta chain) was sequenced for a study of PD-L1 blockade in urothelial cancer. TCRdb's copy holds only in-frame clones and misses some; the assay was immunoSEQ multiplex PCR. The table records around 71,000 clones, around 81% of them present only once. The sample's time point: pretreatment peripheral blood. Germline CDR1 LGHNA, CDR2 YNFKEQ. CDR3 size: 14 residues. V was pared by 6 bases and J by 0 bases, with 4 bases of the junction left unmatched. This sequence joins TRBV4-2 and TRBJ1-1; 7 bases are a match to TRBD1. The source is a man aged 35-49 years with urothelial cancer. This material consisted of PBMCs, taken around atezolizumab (anti-PD-L1) treatment. The CDR3 DNA reads TGTGCCAGCAGACAGGGGCACCTGAACACTGAAGCTTTCTTT. It specifies CASRQGHLNTEAFF.